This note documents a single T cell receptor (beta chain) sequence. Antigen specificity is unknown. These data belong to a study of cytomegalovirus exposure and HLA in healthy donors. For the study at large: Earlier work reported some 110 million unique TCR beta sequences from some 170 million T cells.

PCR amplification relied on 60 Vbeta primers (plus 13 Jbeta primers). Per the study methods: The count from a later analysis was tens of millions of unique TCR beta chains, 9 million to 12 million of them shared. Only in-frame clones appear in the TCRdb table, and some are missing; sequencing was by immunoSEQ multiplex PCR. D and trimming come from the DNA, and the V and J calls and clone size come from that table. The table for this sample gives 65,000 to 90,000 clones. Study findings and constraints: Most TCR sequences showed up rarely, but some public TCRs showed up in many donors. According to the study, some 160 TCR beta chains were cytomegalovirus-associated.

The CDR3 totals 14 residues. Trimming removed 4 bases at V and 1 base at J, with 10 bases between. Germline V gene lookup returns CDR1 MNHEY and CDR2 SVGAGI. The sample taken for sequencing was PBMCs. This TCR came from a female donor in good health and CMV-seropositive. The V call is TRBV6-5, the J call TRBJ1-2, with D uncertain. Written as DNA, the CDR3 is TGTGCCAGCAGTTCCTACCTCGTTAACTATGGCTACACCTTC. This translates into CASSSYLVNYGYTF.